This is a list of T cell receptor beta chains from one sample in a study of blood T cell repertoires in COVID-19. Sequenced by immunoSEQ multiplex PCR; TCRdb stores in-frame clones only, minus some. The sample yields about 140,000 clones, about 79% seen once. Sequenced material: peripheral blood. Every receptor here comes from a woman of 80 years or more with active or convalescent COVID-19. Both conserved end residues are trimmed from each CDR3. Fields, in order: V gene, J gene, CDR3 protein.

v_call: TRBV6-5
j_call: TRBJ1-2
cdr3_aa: ASSQAGRRYGYT

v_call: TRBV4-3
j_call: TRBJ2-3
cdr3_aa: ASSQALNGGQVTQY

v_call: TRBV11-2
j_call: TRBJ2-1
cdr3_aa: ASSPGIAGVYNEQF

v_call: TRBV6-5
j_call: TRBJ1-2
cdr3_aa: ASSRGEYGYT

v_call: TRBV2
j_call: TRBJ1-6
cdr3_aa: ASSDMGQGISPLH

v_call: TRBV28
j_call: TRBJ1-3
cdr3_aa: ASSLYQGTGGNTIY

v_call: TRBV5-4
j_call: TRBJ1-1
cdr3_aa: ASSADRGMNTEAF

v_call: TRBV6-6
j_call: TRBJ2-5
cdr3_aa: ASTETGWETQY

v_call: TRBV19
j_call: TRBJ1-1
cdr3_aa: ASRTQGVSTEAF

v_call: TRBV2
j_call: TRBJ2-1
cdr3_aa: ASRPGTSGEYNEQF

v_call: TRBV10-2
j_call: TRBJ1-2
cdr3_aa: ASVQGANYGYT

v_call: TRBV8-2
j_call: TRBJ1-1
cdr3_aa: GSTSAVPREREAF

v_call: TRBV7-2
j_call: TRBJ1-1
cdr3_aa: ASTLTRNTEAF

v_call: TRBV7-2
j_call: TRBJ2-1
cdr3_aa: ASSLGAGSSYNEQF

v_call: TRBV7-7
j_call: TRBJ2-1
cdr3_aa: ASSRQLGNYNEQF

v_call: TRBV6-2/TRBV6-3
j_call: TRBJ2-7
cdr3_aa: ASSYSWTDDEQY

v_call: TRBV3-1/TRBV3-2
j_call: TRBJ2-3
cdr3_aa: ASSQDPWTGTDTQY

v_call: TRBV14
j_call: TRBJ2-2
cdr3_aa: ASSQDLLAPMTGELF

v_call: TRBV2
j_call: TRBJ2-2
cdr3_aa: ASSLRRGVGGELF

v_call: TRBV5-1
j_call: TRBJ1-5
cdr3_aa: ASSLGQGANQPQH

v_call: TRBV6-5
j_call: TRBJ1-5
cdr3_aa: ASTWGQGASQPQH

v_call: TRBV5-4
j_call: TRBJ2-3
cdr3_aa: ASSSLRASAADTQY

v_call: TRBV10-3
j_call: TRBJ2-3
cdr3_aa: AISDPAGGLTDTQY

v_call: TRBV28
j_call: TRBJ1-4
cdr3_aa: ASSLLIGGEKLF

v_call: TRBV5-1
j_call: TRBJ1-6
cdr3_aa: ASSSGDRDSPLH

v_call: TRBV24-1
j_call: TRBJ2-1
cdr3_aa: ATGGAGDEQF

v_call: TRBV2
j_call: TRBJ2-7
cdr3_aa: ASSEVRGNEQY

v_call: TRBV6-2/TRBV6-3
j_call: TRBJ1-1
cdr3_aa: ASSSQSSGTPAF

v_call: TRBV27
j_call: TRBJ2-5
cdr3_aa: ASSLRSGTGSSNQY

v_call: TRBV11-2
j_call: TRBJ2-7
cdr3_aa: ASSTRTGGPGEQY

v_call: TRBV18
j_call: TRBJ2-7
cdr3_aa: ASSHRTGQTYEQY

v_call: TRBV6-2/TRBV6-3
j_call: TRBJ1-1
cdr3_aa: ASSPWGTGRNTEAF

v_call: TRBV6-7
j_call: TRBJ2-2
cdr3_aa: ASSYGGQPNTGELF

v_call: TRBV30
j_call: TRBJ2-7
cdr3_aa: AWVRSGGSYEQY

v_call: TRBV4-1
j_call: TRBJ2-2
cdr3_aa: ASSQVRGANTGELF

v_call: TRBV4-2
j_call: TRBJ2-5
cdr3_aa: ASSQDGQSGGAETQY

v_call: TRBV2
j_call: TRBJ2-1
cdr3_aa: ASNRAGPNEQF

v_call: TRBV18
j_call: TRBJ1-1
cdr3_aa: ASSPTETGKNTEAF

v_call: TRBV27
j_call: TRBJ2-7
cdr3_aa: ASSHGTGGGEQY